This T cell receptor beta chain was found in a study of T cells in Graves' hyperthyroidism and ophthalmopathy. This clonotype came up many times. Template material for amplifying TCR beta CDR3 regions consisted of RNA transcripts. First-round RT-PCR of the TCR CDR3 relied on the HTBI primer set. TCRdb re-analysed the multiplex PCR reads in MiXCR, keeping a single row per CDR3 protein. This sample has a few hundred thousand distinct CDR3 sequences, with approximately 15% found just once. CDR3 size: 15 residues. V shed 6 bases and J shed 7 bases, with 21 bases lying between them. Lactation, pregnancy, other autoimmune disease or uncontrolled infection excluded patients.

Sequencing was done on a sample of blood. The V call is TRBV12-3 or TRBV12-4, the J call TRBJ1-2, with D hard to call. This clonotype was sampled from a young woman with Graves' hyperthyroidism that later progressed to Graves' ophthalmopathy. CDR3 in amino acids: CASRPTLGNTPGYTF. The DNA of the CDR3 is TGTGCCAGCAGACCAACCCTCGGAAACACCCCTGGCTACACCTTC.